The T cell receptor (beta chain) described here comes from a study of cytomegalovirus exposure and HLA in healthy donors. Notes on the study in general: Later work found most CMV-associated TCR beta chains apparently HLA-restricted. A later analysis linked a missense DCLRE1C variant to TCR beta V- and J-gene trimming. Published work reported that the classifier diagnosed cytomegalovirus status with high specificity and sensitivity. HLA allele associations emerged for about 16,000 TCR beta sequences in a later analysis, at 0.05 false discovery rate.

PCR was performed using 60 Vbeta and 13 Jbeta primers. Profiling relied on immunoSEQ multiplex PCR, and the TCRdb table lists in-frame clones only, not all of them. The data show under 55,000 clones, 80% seen once. V dropped 6 bases and J dropped 2; count of bases not matched to a gene: 3. CDR1 is MDHEN and CDR2 is SYDVKM in the germline V gene. The CDR3 covers 15 residues. In its sample, this clone was seen once. Antigen unknown. This clonotype originated in a man aged 25-45 years in good health and CMV-seropositive. Sequenced material: PBMCs. V gene TRBV28 combines with J gene TRBJ2-3; 12 nucleotides agree with TRBD1. This chain's CDR3 is CASSQGQGATDTQYF. The DNA for the CDR3 is TGTGCCAGCAGCCAGGGACAGGGGGCCACAGATACGCAGTATTTT.